Below, one T cell receptor beta chain is given with its context. Per the original data handling: How many nucleated cells were present was estimated from reference gene primer amplification. TCRdb's copy holds only in-frame clones and misses some; the assay was immunoSEQ multiplex PCR. Clone size and the V and J calls come from that table; the DNA yielded D and trimming. The repertoire holds about 300,000 clones, with approximately 88% as singletons. These data are taken from a study of blood T cell repertoires in COVID-19. Study details: Some COVID-19 samples were acute and others convalescent; all came from the United States, Italy and Spain. From T cells, B-cell-depleted T cells, or PBMCs came the material, which was cDNA or gDNA.

The sample taken for sequencing was peripheral blood. This TCR was recovered from a man in his late teens or twenties with active or convalescent COVID-19.

This CDR3 is CASSGPGSNYGYTF. The CDR3 DNA is TGTGCCAGCAGCGGACCCGGGAGTAACTATGGCTACACCTTC. The genes are TRBV9 and TRBJ1-2; no clear D. The V end lost 3 bases, the J end lost 1 base, and 10 bases lay between the germline ends. Germline CDR1 reads SGDLS; CDR2 reads YYNGEE. The CDR3 length is 14 residues. Drawing the rest from reference TRBV9 and TRBJ1-2, the complete variable domain is DSGVTQTPKHLITATGQRVTLRCSPRSGDLSVYWYQQSLDQGLQFLIQYYNGEERAKGNILERFSAQQFPDLHSELNLSSLELGDSALYFCASSGPGSNYGYTFGSGTRLTVV.